The 25 T cell receptor beta chains listed next were all sequenced from one sample in a study of metastatic and nonmetastatic thyroid tumors. Using MiXCR, TCRdb reanalyzed the PCR reads. The table includes tens of thousands of clones, 9% to 14% detected once. Among the patients, none had received any treatment before thyroid surgery. Sequences were obtained from blood. The receptors shown here come from a male donor with papillary thyroid cancer or a benign thyroid nodule (not recorded which). Some clones in this sample may be carry-over from other donors' samples.

This clone showed up many times. This chain connects TRBV28 to TRBJ1-5; 9 bases align to TRBD1. The V segment lost 2 bases and the J segment 5 bases; nucleotides outside the gene matches: 4. In germline, CDR1 is MDHEN, CDR2 SYDVKM. The CDR3 is made up of 15 amino acids. The CDR3 sequence: CASSLTGQGDQPQHF. DNA for the CDR3: TGTGCCAGCAGTTTAACGGGACAGGGTGATCAGCCCCAGCATTTT.

This chain connects TRBV6-1 to TRBJ2-4, with 7 positions matching TRBD2. The ends lost 8 bases at V and 3 bases at J; junction bases unmatched: 10. The CDR3 runs 15 residues. Germline V lookup: CDR1 MNHNS, CDR2 SASEGT. The chain's CDR3 is CASGAGAVGKNIQYF. In nucleotides, the CDR3 is TGTGCCAGCGGGGCGGGAGCGGTGGGCAAAAACATTCAGTACTTC.

This clone was counted at least ten times. The V and J genes are TRBV20-1 and TRBJ2-1, with 7 nucleotides matching TRBD2. The junction had 6 bases not matched to a gene; V was cut back by 1 base and J by 6 bases. This CDR3 comprises 14 residues. CDR1 is DFQATT, CDR2 SNEGSKA, per germline (reference sequence). CDR3 loop: CSARVSTSANEQFF. CDR3 sequence (DNA): TGCAGTGCTAGAGTCTCAACTAGCGCCAATGAGCAGTTCTTC.

This clone was seen only a few times. The junction shows a germline mismatch at one end, possibly a read error. The chain couples TRBV6-1 to TRBJ2-3; D is ambiguous. CDR1 is MNHNS, CDR2 SASEGT, per germline. The CDR3 extends over 13 amino acids. CDR3 protein: CASSQKHTDKQYF. The CDR3 coding sequence is TGTGCCAGCAGTCAAAAACACACAGATAAGCAGTATTTT.

This clone was seen ten or more times. J is TRBJ2-7 and V is TRBV9, with 7 bases aligning to TRBD1. Germline CDR1 is SGDLS and CDR2 is YYNGEE. V lost 4 bases and J lost 3; bases outside the gene matches: 7. This CDR3 has 14 residues. CDR3 nucleotide sequence: TGTGCCAGCAGCCCCCAGGGACAGTTCTACGAGCAGTACTTC. Amino acid sequence: CASSPQGQFYEQYF.

Within the sample, this clone is medium-sized. The chain recombines TRBV6-5 with TRBJ2-7, with unresolved D. Trimming pared 0 bases from V and 5 bases from J, leaving 11 bases between. The CDR3 runs 14 residues. CDR1 and CDR2 (germline): MNHEY, SVGAGI. The CDR3: CASSYSWLRDEQYF. The CDR3 nucleotides read TGTGCCAGCAGTTACTCCTGGCTTAGGGACGAGCAGTACTTC.

This clone was counted ten times or more. V is TRBV5-1 and J is TRBJ1-1; possibly TRBD1 for D (5 bases). Per germline, CDR1 SGHRS and CDR2 YFSETQ. The CDR3 runs to 14 residues. Trimming took off 2 bases at V and 5 bases at J, with 13 bases between the two ends. DNA of the CDR3: TGCGCCAGCAGCTTCGCCCCGGAGGGGACTGAAGCTTTCTTT. Translated, it gives CASSFAPEGTEAFF.

This clone qualifies as medium-sized. The chain joins TRBV28 to TRBJ1-2; D uncertain. In germline, CDR1 is MDHEN, CDR2 SYDVKM. There are 14 residues in the CDR3. V was pared by 4 bases and J by 2 bases, with 11 bases between. The CDR3 loop is CASSSSGPNYGYTF. The CDR3 nucleotides read TGTGCCAGCAGTTCCAGCGGACCGAACTATGGCTACACCTTC.

By sample fraction, this clone is medium-sized. V and J are TRBV27 and TRBJ2-7; 7 nucleotides align to TRBD2. Germline V gene data show CDR1 as MNHEY and CDR2 as SMNVEV (reference sequence). This CDR3 is built from 13 residues. After removal of 1 base from V and 6 bases from J, the junction contained 3 bases not matched to a gene. CDR3 sequence reads: CASSLWGGREQYF. The CDR3 bases are TGTGCCAGCAGTTTATGGGGAGGGCGCGAGCAGTACTTC.

This clone was seen more than once but under ten times. CDR3 residues: CASSLDLDEQYF. DNA of the CDR3: TGTGCCAGCAGCTTAGATCTCGACGAGCAGTACTTC. The rearrangement joins TRBV6-9 to TRBJ2-7; D is unresolved. V lost 6 bases and J 5 bases, leaving 11 bases between the germline ends. The CDR3 loop spans 12 amino acids. In germline, CDR1 is MNHGY, CDR2 SVAAGI.

By proportion, this clone is medium-sized. The rearrangement joins TRBV28 to TRBJ2-7; tentative D call: TRBD2 (6 bases). Germline V gene data show CDR1 as MDHEN and CDR2 as SYDVKM. The CDR3 covers 12 residues. As DNA, the CDR3 is TGTGCTGCCCGAGCGGGTGGAATCGAGCAGTACTTC. It yields the protein CAARAGGIEQYF.

This clone has at least ten counts. The chain uses TRBV25-1 and TRBJ1-3, with D perhaps matching TRBD1 (5 bases). CDR3 size: 20 residues. Germline V CDR1 and CDR2: MGHDK, SYGVNS. Trimming shortened V by 0 bases and J by 3 bases, and 24 bases separated the two germline ends. CDR3 DNA sequence: TGTGCCAGCAGTGAATATACAGGAGGAGGGCGTGTCGATGGTGGAAACACCATATATTTT. Amino acid sequence: CASSEYTGGGRVDGGNTIYF.

This clone was detected ten times or more. This chain links TRBV9 with TRBJ2-7; perhaps D is TRBD1 or TRBD2 (5 bases each). Trimming took 0 bases from V and 1 from J, leaving 14 bases between them. The germline V gene has CDR1 SGDLS and CDR2 YYNGEE. The CDR3 loop spans 16 amino acids. The CDR3 DNA is TGTGCCAGCAGCGTAGGTTCAGGGAGAGAATCCTACGAGCAGTACTTC. Translation gives CASSVGSGRESYEQYF.

This clone was recorded a few times. A single base separates this from a much larger clone, so it may be a read error. V usage is TRBV7-7 and J usage is TRBJ2-3; tentative D call: TRBD2 (5 bases). Germline V lookup: CDR1 SSHAT, CDR2 FNYEAQ (reference sequence). The CDR3 spans 12 residues. The CDR3 is CASSGSTDTRYF. CDR3 DNA: TGTGCTAGCAGTGGGAGCACAGATACGCGGTATTTT.

Many counts were recorded for this clone. Other DNA sequences in this specimen translate into the identical CDR3. The chain employs TRBV11-2 and TRBJ1-1; possible D gene TRBD1, 5 bases. The CDR3 covers 14 residues. CDR1 is SGHAT, CDR2 FQNNGV, per germline. V dropped 7 bases and J dropped 0 bases, with 12 bases sitting between them. CDR3 coding DNA: TGTGCCAGCACCTGGGGGAAAATGAACACTGAAGCTTTCTTT. Its translation: CASTWGKMNTEAFF.

This clone was recorded many times. The chain's CDR3 is CATSTEGTDTQYF. As DNA, the CDR3 is TGTGCCACCAGTACAGAGGGCACAGATACGCAGTATTTT. The chain couples TRBV24-1 to TRBJ2-3; D not resolved. The V end lost 6 bases, the J end lost 1 base, and 7 bases lay between the germline ends. Germline loops: CDR1 KGHDR, CDR2 SFDVKD. The CDR3 sequence is 13 residues long.

This clone ranks as medium-sized. The chain carries TRBV5-6 and TRBJ1-2, with 7 bases that match TRBD1. V gave up 3 bases and J gave up 4 bases; unmatched junction bases: 12. This CDR3 has 16 amino acids. Germline V gives CDR1 SGHDT, CDR2 YYEEEE. DNA of the CDR3: TGTGCCAGCAGCTCGATGGAAACAACAGGGGTCTATGGCTACACCTTC. As protein: CASSSMETTGVYGYTF. Combining the CDR3 with reference TRBV5-6 and TRBJ1-2 gives the whole variable domain DAGVTQSPTHLIKTRGQQVTLRCSPKSGHDTVSWYQQALGQGPQFIFQYYEEEERQRGNFPDRFSGHQFPNYSSELNVNALLLGDSALYLCASSSMETTGVYGYTFGSGTRLTVV.

CDR3 in amino acids: CASSPGRGDYDTQYF. Here the CDR3 DNA reads TGCGCCAGCAGTCCCGGGAGAGGGGATTATGATACGCAGTATTTT. The chain joins TRBV5-1 to TRBJ2-3; possibly TRBD2 for D (6 bases). V was pared by 5 bases and J by 6 bases, with 19 bases between. The CDR3 runs to 15 residues. Germline V gene sequence: CDR1 SGHRS, CDR2 YFSETQ.

The chain carries TRBV10-3 and TRBJ2-1; D gene ambiguous. The length of the CDR3 is 14 residues. Germline V CDR1 and CDR2: ENHRY, SYGVKD. Trimming left V 3 bases short and J 7 bases short, with 13 bases between. The CDR3 DNA follows: TGTGCCATCAGTGAAGGGAAAGAGCCGAATGAGCAGTTCTTC. It codes for CAISEGKEPNEQFF.

In its sample, this clone was seen many times. The chain carries TRBV30 and TRBJ2-5; the D gene is possibly TRBD1 (5 bases). Germline V gene sequence: CDR1 GTSNPN, CDR2 SVGIG (reference sequence). This CDR3 comprises 13 residues. Trimming shortened V by 0 bases and J by 1 base, and 6 bases separated the two germline ends. This CDR3 is CAWSVGVQETQYF. Here the CDR3 DNA reads TGTGCCTGGAGTGTAGGGGTCCAAGAGACCCAGTACTTC.

This clone came up many times. The CDR3 DNA reads as TGCGCCAGCAGCCTTATTTTCGTGAGGGGTAACTATGGCTACACCTTC. Its protein is CASSLIFVRGNYGYTF. V gene TRBV4-3 combines with J gene TRBJ1-2, with a possible D match to TRBD1 (5 bases). This CDR3 is built from 16 residues. V was cut by 4 bases and J by 1 base, with 16 bases left in between. Germline V gene sequence: CDR1 LGHNA, CDR2 YSLEER.

This clone came up many times. J is TRBJ2-7 and V is TRBV12-3 or TRBV12-4; possibly TRBD1 for D (6 bases). The CDR3 length is 14 residues. V was pared by 2 bases and J by 0 bases, with 8 bases between. The CDR3 loop is CASSLYRASYEQYF. Here the CDR3 DNA reads TGTGCCAGCAGTTTATACAGGGCCTCCTACGAGCAGTACTTC.

This clone was seen ten or more times. The chain combines TRBV5-5 with TRBJ2-7; 9 positions match TRBD1. V shed 4 bases, J shed 2 bases, and the junction held 4 bases outside the gene matches. Germline lookup yields CDR1 SGHKS and CDR2 YYEKEE (reference sequence). The CDR3 sequence is 14 residues long. The CDR3 reads CASSPGTGTYEQYF. CDR3 DNA sequence: TGTGCCAGCAGCCCGGGGACAGGGACCTACGAGCAGTACTTC.

This clone was seen at least ten times. This chain links TRBV4-3 with TRBJ1-5, with D tentatively TRBD1 (5 bases). Per germline, CDR1 LGHNA and CDR2 YSLEER. CDR3 length: 14 residues. Trimming removed 0 bases from V and 4 bases from J, with 7 bases in between. In DNA, the CDR3 is TGCGCCAGCAGCCAAGAGGCAGGGAATCAGCCCCAGCATTTT. It encodes CASSQEAGNQPQHF.

About this clone itself: A read error may explain this, as a much larger clone is one base away. The gene calls are TRBV4-1 and TRBJ2-1; the D is unclear. Germline V gives CDR1 MGHRA, CDR2 YSYEKL. The CDR3 is 16 residues long. CDR3: CASSQDGLASYNDQFF. The CDR3 nucleotides read TGCGCCAGCAGCCAAGATGGGCTTGCATCCTACAATGATCAGTTCTTC.